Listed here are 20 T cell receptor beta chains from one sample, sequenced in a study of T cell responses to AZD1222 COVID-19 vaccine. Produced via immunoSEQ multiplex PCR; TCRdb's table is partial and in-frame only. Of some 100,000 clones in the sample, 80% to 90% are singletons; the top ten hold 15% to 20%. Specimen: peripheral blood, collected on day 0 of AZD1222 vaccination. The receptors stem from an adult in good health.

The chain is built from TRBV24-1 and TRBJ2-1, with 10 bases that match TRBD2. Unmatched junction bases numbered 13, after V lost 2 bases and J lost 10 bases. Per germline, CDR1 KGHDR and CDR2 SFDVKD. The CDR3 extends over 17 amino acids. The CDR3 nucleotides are TGTGCCACCAGTGATTCTACTAGCGGGGCCCTTCGTAACGAGCAGTTCTTC. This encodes CATSDSTSGALRNEQFF.

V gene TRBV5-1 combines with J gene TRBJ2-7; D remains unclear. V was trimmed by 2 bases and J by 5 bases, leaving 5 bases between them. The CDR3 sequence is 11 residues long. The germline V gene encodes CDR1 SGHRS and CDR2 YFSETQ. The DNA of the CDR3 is TGCGCCAGCAGCTTAGCCCACGAGCAGTACTTC. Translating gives CASSLAHEQYF.

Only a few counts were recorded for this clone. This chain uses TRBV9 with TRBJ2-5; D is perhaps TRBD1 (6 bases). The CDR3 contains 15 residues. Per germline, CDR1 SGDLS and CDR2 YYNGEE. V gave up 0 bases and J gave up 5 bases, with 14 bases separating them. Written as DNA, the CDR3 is TGTGCCAGCAGCGTAGAGCAGGGGCAGGTCGAGACCCAGTACTTC. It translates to CASSVEQGQVETQYF.

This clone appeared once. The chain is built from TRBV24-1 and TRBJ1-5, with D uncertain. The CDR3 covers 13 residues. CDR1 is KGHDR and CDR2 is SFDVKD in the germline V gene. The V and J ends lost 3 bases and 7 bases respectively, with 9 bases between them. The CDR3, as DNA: TGTGCCACCAGTGATGTTAATGGACAGCCCCAGCATTTT. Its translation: CATSDVNGQPQHF.

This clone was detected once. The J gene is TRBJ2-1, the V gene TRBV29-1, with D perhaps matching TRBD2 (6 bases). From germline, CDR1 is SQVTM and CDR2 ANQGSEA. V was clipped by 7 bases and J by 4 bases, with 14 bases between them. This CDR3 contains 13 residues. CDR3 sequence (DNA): TGCAGCGGGGGATACGGGACTTACAATGAGCAGTTCTTC. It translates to CSGGYGTYNEQFF.

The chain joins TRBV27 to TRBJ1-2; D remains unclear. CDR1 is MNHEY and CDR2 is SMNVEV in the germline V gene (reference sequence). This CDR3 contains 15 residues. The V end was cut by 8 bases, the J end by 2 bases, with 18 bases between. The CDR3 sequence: CASGRVQRENYGYTF. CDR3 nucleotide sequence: TGTGCCAGCGGCCGTGTTCAACGGGAGAACTATGGCTACACCTTC.

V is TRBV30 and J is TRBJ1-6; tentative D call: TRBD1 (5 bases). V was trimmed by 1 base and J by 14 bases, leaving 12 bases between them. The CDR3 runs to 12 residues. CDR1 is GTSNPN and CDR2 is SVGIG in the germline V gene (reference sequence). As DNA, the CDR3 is TGTGCCTGGAGTGAGAAACGGGGGGCCCTCCACTTT. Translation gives CAWSEKRGALHF.

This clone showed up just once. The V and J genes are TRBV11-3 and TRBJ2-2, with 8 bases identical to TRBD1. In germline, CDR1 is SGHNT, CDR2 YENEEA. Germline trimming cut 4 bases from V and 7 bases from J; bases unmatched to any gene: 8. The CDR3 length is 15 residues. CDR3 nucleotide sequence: TGTGCCAGCAGCTCGATCAGGGGGCGCGGCGGGGAGCTGTTTTTT. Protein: CASSSIRGRGGELFF.

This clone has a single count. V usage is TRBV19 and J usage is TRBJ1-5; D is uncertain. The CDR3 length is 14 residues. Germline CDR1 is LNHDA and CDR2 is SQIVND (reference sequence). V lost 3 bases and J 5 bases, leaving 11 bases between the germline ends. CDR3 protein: CASSMGSLDQPQHF. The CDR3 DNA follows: TGTGCCAGTAGTATGGGCAGCCTTGATCAGCCCCAGCATTTT.

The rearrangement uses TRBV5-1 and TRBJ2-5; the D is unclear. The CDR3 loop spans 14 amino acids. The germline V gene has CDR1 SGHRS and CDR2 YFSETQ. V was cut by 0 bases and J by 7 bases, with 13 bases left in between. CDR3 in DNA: TGCGCCAGCAGCTTGGAGGTGGGGTTTGGGACCCAGTACTTC. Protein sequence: CASSLEVGFGTQYF.

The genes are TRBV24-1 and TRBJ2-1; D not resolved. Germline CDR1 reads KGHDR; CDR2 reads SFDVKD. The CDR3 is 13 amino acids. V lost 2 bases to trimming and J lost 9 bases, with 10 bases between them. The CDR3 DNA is TGTGCCACCAGTGATTCACTATCCCGTGAGCAGTTCTTC. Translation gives CATSDSLSREQFF.

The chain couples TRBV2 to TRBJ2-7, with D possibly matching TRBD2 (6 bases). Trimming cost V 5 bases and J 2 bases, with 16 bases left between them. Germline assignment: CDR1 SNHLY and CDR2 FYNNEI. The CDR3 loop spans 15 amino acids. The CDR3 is CASSTGTPGPYEQYF. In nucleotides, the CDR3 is TGTGCCAGCAGTACCGGGACTCCAGGGCCCTACGAGCAGTACTTC. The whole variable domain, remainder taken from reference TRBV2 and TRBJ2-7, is EPEVTQTPSHQVTQMGQEVILRCVPISNHLYFYWYRQILGQKVEFLVSFYNNEISEKSEIFDDQFSVERPDGSNFTLKIRSTKLEDSAMYFCASSTGTPGPYEQYFGPGTRLTVT.

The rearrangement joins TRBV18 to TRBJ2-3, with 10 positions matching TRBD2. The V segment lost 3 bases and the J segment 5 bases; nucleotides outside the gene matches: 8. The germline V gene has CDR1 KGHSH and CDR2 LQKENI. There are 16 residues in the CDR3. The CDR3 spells CASSPLSGRAGDTQYF. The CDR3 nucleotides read TGTGCCAGCTCACCCTTAAGCGGGAGGGCCGGAGATACGCAGTATTTT.

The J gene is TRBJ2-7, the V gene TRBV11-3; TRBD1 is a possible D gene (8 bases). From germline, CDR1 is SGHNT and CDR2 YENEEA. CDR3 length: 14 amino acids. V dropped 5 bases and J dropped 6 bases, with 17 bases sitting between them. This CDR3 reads CASSPRTGRVEQYF. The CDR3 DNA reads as TGTGCCAGCAGCCCCCGGACAGGGAGGGTCGAGCAGTACTTC.

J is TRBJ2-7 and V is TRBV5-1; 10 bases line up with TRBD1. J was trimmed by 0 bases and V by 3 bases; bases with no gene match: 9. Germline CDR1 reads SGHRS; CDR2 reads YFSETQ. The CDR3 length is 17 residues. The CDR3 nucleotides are TGCGCCAGCAGCTCAACATCCGGGACAGGGGTCTCCTACGAGCAGTACTTC. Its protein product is CASSSTSGTGVSYEQYF.

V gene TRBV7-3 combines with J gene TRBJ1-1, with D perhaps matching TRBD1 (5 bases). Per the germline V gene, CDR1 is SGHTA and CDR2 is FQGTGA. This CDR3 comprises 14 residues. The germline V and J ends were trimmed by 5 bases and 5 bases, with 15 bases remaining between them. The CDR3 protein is CASSPGAGSTEAFF. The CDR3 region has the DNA TGTGCCAGCAGCCCCGGGGCGGGGAGTACTGAAGCTTTCTTT.

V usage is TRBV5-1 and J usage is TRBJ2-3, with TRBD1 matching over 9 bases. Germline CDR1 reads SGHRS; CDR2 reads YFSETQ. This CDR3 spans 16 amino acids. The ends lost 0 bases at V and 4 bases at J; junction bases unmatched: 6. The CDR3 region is CASSLADRGIADTQYF. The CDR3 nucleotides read TGCGCCAGCAGCTTGGCCGACAGGGGGATCGCAGATACGCAGTATTTT.

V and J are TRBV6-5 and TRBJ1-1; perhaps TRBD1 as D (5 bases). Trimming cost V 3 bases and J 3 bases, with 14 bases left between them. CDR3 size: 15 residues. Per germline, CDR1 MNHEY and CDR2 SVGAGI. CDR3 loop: CASSYGPGVYTEAFF. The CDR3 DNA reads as TGTGCCAGCAGTTATGGGCCGGGGGTATACACTGAAGCTTTCTTT.

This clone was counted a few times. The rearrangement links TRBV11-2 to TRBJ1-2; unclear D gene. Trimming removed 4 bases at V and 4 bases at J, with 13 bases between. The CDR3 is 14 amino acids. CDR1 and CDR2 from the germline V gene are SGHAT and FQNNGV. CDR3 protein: CASSSLKGPYGYTF. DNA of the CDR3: TGTGCCAGCAGCTCGCTTAAAGGACCCTATGGCTACACCTTC.

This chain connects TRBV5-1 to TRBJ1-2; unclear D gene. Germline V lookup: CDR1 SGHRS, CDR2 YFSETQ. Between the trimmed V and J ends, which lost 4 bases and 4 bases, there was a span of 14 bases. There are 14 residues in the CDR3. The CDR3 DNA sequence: TGCGCCAGCAGCAGTGAGGAGGACCGCTATGGCTACACCTTC. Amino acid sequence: CASSSEEDRYGYTF.